Frequency places the clone carrying this T cell receptor beta chain as medium-sized (0.01 to 0.1%). Its antigen is undetermined. Read sequence stops 3 residues before the CDR3 end, and the germline J gene provides the missing end. From germline, CDR1 is SGHRS and CDR2 YFSETQ. This CDR3 comprises 17 residues. V lost 3 bases, J lost 0 bases, and 7 bases stayed unmatched. Patients and controls were mostly of Caucasian heritage. CVID and control samples used equivalent genomic DNA input. Only in-frame clones appear in the TCRdb table, and some are missing; sequencing was by immunoSEQ multiplex PCR. The table gives 8,000 to 9,500 clones; the top ten clones make up less than 4% of it. This sample was included in a study of T cell clonality in common variable immunodeficiency. Findings of the study overall: Reportedly, TCR beta sequences from common variable immunodeficiency showed fewer deletions and N-nucleotide insertions.

The TCR comes from a human donor with common variable immunodeficiency. The genes are TRBV5-1 and TRBJ1-2, with 11 bases matching TRBD1. Sequencing used peripheral blood mononuclear cells. Here the CDR3 reads CASSSGQGAFSNYGYTF. The sequenced CDR3 bases are TGCGCCAGCAGCTCTGGACAGGGGGCTTTTTCTAACTATGGC.